The source of this T cell receptor beta chain is a study of T cell changes during pregnancy in multiple sclerosis. The repertoire was sequenced with immunoSEQ multiplex PCR; TCRdb's copy has only in-frame clones and lacks some. The sample lists about 67,000 clones, 90% occurring once. The germline V and J ends were trimmed by 0 bases and 5 bases, with 17 bases remaining between them. Germline CDR1 reads MNHNS; CDR2 reads SASEGT. The CDR3 covers 17 residues. The sample in question was peripheral blood, obtained in the third trimester of pregnancy. The TCR was taken from a female donor with multiple sclerosis, enrolled in a pregnancy study. The chain has TRBV6-1 and TRBJ2-1; a weak D match, TRBD1 (6 bases). CDR3 DNA: TGTGCCAGCAGTGAAGCGCAGGACAGCCAAACTAACAATGAGCAGTTCTTC. This sequence encodes CASSEAQDSQTNNEQFF.